Detailed here is one T cell receptor beta chain. Here immunoSEQ multiplex PCR was the method, and the copy in TCRdb shows in-frame clones only, minus some. The data contain roughly 35,000 clones, roughly four fifths of them singletons. The CDR3 has 14 amino acids. Germline CDR1 reads LNHDA; CDR2 reads SQIVND (reference sequence). V lost 3 bases and J 1 base, leaving 9 bases between the germline ends. This sample stems from a study of OX40 agonist ivuxolimab in advanced cancers. About the research overall: Three patients showed partial responses: one hepatocellular carcinoma and two cutaneous melanoma cases.

The sequence derives from an adult with an advanced solid tumor such as melanoma, head and neck, liver or kidney cancer. The specimen comprised CD4+ or CD8+ T cells sorted from blood, sampled in a trial of the OX40 agonist ivuxolimab. The rearrangement links TRBV19 to TRBJ1-1; TRBD1 is a possible D gene (6 bases). For the CDR3, the DNA is TGTGCCAGTAGTATCCTACAGGGGAACACTGAAGCTTTCTTT. This sequence encodes CASSILQGNTEAFF.